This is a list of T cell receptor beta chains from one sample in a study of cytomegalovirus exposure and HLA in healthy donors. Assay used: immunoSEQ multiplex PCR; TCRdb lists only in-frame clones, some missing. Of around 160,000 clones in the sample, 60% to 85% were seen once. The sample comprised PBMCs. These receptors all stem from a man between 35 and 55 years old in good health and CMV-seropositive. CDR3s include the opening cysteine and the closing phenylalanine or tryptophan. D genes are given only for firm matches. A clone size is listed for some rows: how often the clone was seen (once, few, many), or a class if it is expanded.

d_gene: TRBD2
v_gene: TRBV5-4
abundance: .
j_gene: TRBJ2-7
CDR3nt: TGTGCCAGCAGCCCCGGGACTAGCGGAACCTACGAGCAGTACTTC
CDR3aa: CASSPGTSGTYEQYF

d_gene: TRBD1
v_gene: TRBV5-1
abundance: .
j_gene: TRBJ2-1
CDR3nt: TGCGCCAGCAGCTTGTGGGGTTCGGGACAGGGTTACAATGAGCAGTTCTTC
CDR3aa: CASSLWGSGQGYNEQFF

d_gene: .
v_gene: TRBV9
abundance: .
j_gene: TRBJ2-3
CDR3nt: TGTGCCAGCAGCGTTCGGGGATCAGATACGCAGTATTTT
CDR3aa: CASSVRGSDTQYF

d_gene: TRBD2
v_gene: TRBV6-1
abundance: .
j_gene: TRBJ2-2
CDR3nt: TGTGCCAGCTTAAGGCGGGAGGGCACCGGGGAGCTGTTTTTT
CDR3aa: CASLRREGTGELFF

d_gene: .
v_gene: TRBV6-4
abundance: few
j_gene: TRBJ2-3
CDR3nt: TGTGCCAGCAGTGAACTAGGAGGGGCAGATACGCAGTATTTT
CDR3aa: CASSELGGADTQYF

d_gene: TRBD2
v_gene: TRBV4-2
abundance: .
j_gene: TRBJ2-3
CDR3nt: TGTGCCAGCAGCCAAGACTTGCGCGGGAGAAGCACAGATACGCAGTATTTT
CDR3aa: CASSQDLRGRSTDTQYF

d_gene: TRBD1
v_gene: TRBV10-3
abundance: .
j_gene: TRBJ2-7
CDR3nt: TGTGCCAGCTCGGGACAGCTCTACGAGCAGTACTTC
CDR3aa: CASSGQLYEQYF

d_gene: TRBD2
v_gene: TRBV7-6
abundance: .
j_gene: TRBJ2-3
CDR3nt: TGTGCCAGCAGCTTGACTAGCGGGAGTGGGGATACGCAGTATTTT
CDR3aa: CASSLTSGSGDTQYF

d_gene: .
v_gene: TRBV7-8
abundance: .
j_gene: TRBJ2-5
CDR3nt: TGTGCCAGCAGCTTACAGGGGAAGGGGACCCAGTACTTC
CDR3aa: CASSLQGKGTQYF

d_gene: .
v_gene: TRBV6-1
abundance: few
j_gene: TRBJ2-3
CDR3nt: TGTGCCAGCAGTGACCAATACGACAGGACGCAGTATTTT
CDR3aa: CASSDQYDRTQYF

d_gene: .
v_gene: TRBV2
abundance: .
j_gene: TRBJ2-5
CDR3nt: TGTGCCAGCAGTGAAGCGGTACTAGCTAGTGAGCAGTACTTC
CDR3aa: CASSEAVLASEQYF